The 13 T cell receptor beta chains listed next were all sequenced from one sample in a study of shared clonotypes between healthy human individuals. Data came from immunoSEQ multiplex PCR; TCRdb stores just in-frame clones and leaves some out. The sample lists fewer than 850,000 clones; 60% to 80% were seen once. Sequenced: memory CD4+ T cells sorted from blood. The subset denotes: CD45RA-negative fraction. The receptors shown here come from a woman aged 25 to 45 in good health.

This clone was seen only a few times. The chain joins TRBV5-1 to TRBJ2-3; TRBD2 aligns across 14 bases. V lost 4 bases and J lost 2; bases outside the gene matches: 3. Germline lookup yields CDR1 SGHRS and CDR2 YFSETQ. CDR3 size: 16 residues. Written as DNA, the CDR3 is TGCGCCAGCAGCGCGGGACTAGCGGGAGCCACAGATACGCAGTATTTT. This sequence encodes CASSAGLAGATDTQYF.

The rearrangement links TRBV5-5 to TRBJ1-4; 9 bases line up with TRBD1. Per germline, CDR1 SGHKS and CDR2 YYEKEE (reference sequence). V gave up 0 bases and J gave up 7 bases; unmatched junction bases: 4. The CDR3 consists of 15 residues. The DNA of the CDR3 is TGTGCCAGCAGCTTGGGGACAGGGGACGTTGAAAAACTGTTTTTT. Translating it yields CASSLGTGDVEKLFF.

In this sample, this clone turned up once. The chain carries TRBV27 and TRBJ1-1; 7 bases are shared with TRBD1. V was pared by 5 bases and J by 3 bases, with 6 bases of the junction left unmatched. Germline V lookup: CDR1 MNHEY, CDR2 SMNVEV (reference sequence). CDR3 size: 14 residues. CDR3 amino acids: CASSPEQGYTEAFF. The CDR3 region has the DNA TGTGCCAGCAGTCCGGAACAGGGGTACACTGAAGCTTTCTTT.

V usage is TRBV29-1 and J usage is TRBJ1-2; D ambiguous. Looked up from germline, CDR1 is SQVTM and CDR2 is ANQGSEA. CDR3 length: 13 residues. V dropped 3 bases and J dropped 4 bases, with 12 bases sitting between them. CDR3 sequence (DNA): TGCAGCGTTGAGGTCCCCCCAGGCTATGGCTACACCTTC. This sequence encodes CSVEVPPGYGYTF.

The chain is built from TRBV27 and TRBJ2-5; TRBD2 is a possible D gene (6 bases). The end of the DNA fits TRBJ2-7 better, so the J call may be wrong. Germline CDR1 and CDR2: MNHEY and SMNVEV (reference sequence). CDR3 length equals 13 residues. Here the CDR3 reads CASSWRVSYEQYF. In DNA, the CDR3 is TGTGCCAGCAGTTGGAGGGTTTCCTACGAGCAGTACTTC.

The chain carries TRBV6-5 and TRBJ1-1, with D perhaps matching TRBD1 (6 bases). Per the germline V gene, CDR1 is MNHEY and CDR2 is SVGAGI. V was clipped by 2 bases and J by 7 bases, with 11 bases between them. The CDR3 has 13 residues. Here the CDR3 reads CASSYRPTGEAFF. The CDR3 DNA sequence: TGTGCCAGCAGTTACCGCCCGACAGGTGAAGCTTTCTTT.

V gene TRBV19 combines with J gene TRBJ2-1; TRBD2 is a possible D gene (6 bases). This CDR3 contains 19 residues. In germline, CDR1 is LNHDA, CDR2 SQIVND (reference sequence). V lost 4 bases, J lost 4 bases, and 26 bases lay in between. The CDR3 nucleotides read TGTGCCAGTAGTAGAGAGGGGTTCCATGGGGGGAGTGTTTACAATGAGCAGTTCTTC. This sequence encodes CASSREGFHGGSVYNEQFF.

The chain combines TRBV5-1 with TRBJ2-7; 9 bases line up with TRBD1. Trimming cost V 3 bases and J 3 bases; bases outside gene matches: 4. CDR1 and CDR2 from the germline V gene are SGHRS and YFSETQ. This CDR3 has 14 residues. CDR3 DNA: TGCGCCAGCAGCTGGACAGGGGACTTCTACGAGCAGTACTTC. Its protein is CASSWTGDFYEQYF.

This clone turned up a few times. The chain joins TRBV4-2 to TRBJ2-7; no clear D gene. Germline V lookup: CDR1 LGHNA, CDR2 YNFKEQ. Trimming pared 4 bases from V and 6 bases from J, leaving 7 bases between. This CDR3 is built from 11 residues. The CDR3 region is CASSLEGEQYF. The CDR3 bases are TGTGCCAGCAGCCTGGAAGGCGAGCAGTACTTC.

This chain connects TRBV30 to TRBJ2-7; D might be TRBD2 (6 bases). Looked up from germline, CDR1 is GTSNPN and CDR2 is SVGIG (reference sequence). The CDR3 totals 14 residues. The ends were cut back, 1 base at V and 3 bases at J, with 13 bases in the middle. Here the CDR3 reads CAWSGGGAIYEQYF. The DNA for the CDR3 is TGTGCCTGGAGTGGTGGCGGGGCCATCTACGAGCAGTACTTC.

J is TRBJ2-7 and V is TRBV29-1, with TRBD1 matching 9 bases. The V segment lost 7 bases and the J segment 1 base; nucleotides outside the gene matches: 5. The length of the CDR3 is 13 residues. Germline CDR1 is SQVTM and CDR2 is ANQGSEA. DNA for the CDR3: TGCAGCGGGGGACAGGGTCCGTCCTACGAGCAGTACTTC. Protein sequence: CSGGQGPSYEQYF.

This chain uses TRBV2 with TRBJ1-5; TRBD1 is a possible D gene (5 bases). This CDR3 spans 15 amino acids. The V end lost 5 bases, the J end lost 3 bases, and 14 bases lay between the germline ends. Germline V lookup: CDR1 SNHLY, CDR2 FYNNEI. CDR3 bases: TGTGCCAGCAGTCATAGGGACCTAGCCAATCAGCCCCAGCATTTT. It specifies CASSHRDLANQPQHF.

Turning to this clone: The junction and the germline gene differ at one end; a read error may be behind it. The V gene is TRBV7-2, the J gene TRBJ1-5; 7 positions agree with TRBD1. This CDR3 is 15 amino acids long. Per germline, CDR1 SGHTA and CDR2 FQGNSA. CDR3 in amino acids: CASTLGQASNQPQHF. The CDR3 DNA reads TGTGCCAGCACCTTAGGACAGGCTAGCAATCAGCCCCAGCATTTT.